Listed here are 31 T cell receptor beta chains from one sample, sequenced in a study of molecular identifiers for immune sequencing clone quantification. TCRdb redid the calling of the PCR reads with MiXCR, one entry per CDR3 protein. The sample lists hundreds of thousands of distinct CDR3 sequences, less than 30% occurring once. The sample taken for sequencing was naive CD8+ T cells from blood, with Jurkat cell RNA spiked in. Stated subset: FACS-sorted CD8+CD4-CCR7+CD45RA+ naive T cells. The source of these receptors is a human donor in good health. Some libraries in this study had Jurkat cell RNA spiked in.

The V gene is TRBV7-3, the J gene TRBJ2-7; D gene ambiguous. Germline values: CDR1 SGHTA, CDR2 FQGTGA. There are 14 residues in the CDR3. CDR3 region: CPPQELLSSYEQYF. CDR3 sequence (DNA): TGTCCCCCACAAGAACTCCTGAGCTCCTACGAGCAGTACTTC.

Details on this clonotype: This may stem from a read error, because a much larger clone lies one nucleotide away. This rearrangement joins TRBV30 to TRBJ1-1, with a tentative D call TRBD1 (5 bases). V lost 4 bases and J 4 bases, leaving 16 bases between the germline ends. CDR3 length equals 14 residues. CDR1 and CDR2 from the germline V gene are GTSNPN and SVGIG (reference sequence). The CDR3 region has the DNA TGTGCCTGGACCCTACGGGACCGAAGCACTGAAGCTTTCTTT. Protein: CAWTLRDRSTEAFF.

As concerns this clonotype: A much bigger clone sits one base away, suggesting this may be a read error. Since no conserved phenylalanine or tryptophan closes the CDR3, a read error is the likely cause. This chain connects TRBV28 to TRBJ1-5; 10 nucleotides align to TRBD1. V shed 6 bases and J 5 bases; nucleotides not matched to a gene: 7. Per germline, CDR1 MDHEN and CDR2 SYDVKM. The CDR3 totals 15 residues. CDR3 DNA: TGTGCCAGCAGCGAACGGACAGGGGGGGATCAGCCCCAGCATTCT. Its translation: CASSERTGGDQPQHS.

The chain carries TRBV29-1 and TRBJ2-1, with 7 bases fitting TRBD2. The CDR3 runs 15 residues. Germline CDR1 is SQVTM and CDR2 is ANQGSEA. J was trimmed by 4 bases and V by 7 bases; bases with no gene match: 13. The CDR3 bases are TGCAGCGGGGGGGGGAGTGGCCTTAGGTACAATGAGCAGTTCTTC. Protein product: CSGGGSGLRYNEQFF.

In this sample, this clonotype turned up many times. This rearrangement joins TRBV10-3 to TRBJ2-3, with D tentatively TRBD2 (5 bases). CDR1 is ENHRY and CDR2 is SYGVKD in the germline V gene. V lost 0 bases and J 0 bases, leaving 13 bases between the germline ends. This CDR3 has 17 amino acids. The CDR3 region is CAISESFEGQSTDTQYF. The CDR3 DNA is TGTGCCATCAGTGAGTCCTTCGAGGGTCAGAGCACAGATACGCAGTATTTT.

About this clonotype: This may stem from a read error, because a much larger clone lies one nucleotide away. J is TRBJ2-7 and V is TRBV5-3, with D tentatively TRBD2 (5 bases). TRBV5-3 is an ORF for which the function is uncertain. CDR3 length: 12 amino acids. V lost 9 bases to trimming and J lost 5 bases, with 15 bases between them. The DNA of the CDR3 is TGTGCCAACAGCTTGGGGAGCGACGAGCAGTACTTC. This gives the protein CANSLGSDEQYF.

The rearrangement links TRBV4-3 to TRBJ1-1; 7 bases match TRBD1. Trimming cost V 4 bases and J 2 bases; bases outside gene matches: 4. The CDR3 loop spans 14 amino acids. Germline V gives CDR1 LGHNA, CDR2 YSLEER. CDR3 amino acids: CASSRDSRNTEAFF. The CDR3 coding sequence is TGCGCCAGCAGCCGGGACAGCCGAAACACTGAAGCTTTCTTT.

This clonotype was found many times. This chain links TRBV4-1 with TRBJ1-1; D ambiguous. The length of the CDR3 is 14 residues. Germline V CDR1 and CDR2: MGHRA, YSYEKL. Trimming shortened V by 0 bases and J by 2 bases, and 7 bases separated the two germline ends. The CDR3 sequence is CASSQDSDNTEAFF. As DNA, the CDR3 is TGCGCCAGCAGCCAAGATTCGGACAACACTGAAGCTTTCTTT.

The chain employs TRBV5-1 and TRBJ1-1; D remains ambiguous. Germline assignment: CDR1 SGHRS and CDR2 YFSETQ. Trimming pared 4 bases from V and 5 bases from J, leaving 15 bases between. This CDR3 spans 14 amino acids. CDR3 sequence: CASSPRTFSTEAFF. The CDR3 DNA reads TGCGCCAGCAGCCCCCGGACGTTCTCGACTGAAGCTTTCTTT.

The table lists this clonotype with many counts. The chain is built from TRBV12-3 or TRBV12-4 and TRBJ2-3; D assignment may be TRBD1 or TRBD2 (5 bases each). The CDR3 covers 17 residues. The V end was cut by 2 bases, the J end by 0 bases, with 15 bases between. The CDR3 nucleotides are TGTGCCAGCAGTTTACAAGATGGGGGAAAAAGCACAGATACGCAGTATTTT. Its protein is CASSLQDGGKSTDTQYF.

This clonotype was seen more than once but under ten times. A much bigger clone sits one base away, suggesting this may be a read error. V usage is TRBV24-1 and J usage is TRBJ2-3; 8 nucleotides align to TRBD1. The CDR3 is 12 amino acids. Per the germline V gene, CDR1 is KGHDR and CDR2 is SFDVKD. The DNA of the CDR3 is TGTGCCACCAGTCCAGGGACAGGTACGCAGTATTTT. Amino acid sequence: CATSPGTGTQYF.

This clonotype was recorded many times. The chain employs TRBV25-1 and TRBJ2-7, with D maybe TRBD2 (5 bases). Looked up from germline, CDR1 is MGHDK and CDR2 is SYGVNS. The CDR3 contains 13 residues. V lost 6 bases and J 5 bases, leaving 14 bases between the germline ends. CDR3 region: CASSGGVTNEQYF. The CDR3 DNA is TGTGCCAGCAGCGGAGGAGTAACTAACGAGCAGTACTTC.

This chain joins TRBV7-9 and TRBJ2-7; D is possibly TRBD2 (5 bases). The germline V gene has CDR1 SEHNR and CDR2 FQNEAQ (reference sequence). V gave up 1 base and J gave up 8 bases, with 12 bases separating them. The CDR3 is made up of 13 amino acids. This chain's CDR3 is CASSLGRANKQYF. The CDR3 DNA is TGTGCCAGCAGCTTAGGGCGGGCCAACAAGCAGTACTTC.

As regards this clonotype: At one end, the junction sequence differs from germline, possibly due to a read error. DNA of the CDR3: TGTGCCAGCAGCTTAGCCGGGGACACCATCGTAAGAAACACCGGGGAGCTGTTTTTT. Protein product: CASSLAGDTIVRNTGELFF. This chain links TRBV5-3 with TRBJ2-2; weak D call: TRBD1 (6 bases). TRBV5-3 is sorted into the ORF group, with uncertain function. The CDR3 is 19 amino acids.

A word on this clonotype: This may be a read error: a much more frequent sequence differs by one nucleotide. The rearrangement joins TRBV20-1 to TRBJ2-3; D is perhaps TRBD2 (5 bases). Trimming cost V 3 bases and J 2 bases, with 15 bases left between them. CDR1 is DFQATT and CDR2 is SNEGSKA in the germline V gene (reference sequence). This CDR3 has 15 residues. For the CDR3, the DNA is TGCAGTGCTAGCCCAAGACTAACCCTCACAGATACGCAGTATTTT. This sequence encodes CSASPRLTLTDTQYF.

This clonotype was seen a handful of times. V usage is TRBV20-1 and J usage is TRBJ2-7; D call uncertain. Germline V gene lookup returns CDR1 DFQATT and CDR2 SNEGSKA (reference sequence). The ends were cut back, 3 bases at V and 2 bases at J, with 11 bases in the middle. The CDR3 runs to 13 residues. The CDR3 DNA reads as TGCAGTGCTAGGAATCCACAAACCTACGAGCAGTACTTC. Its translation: CSARNPQTYEQYF.

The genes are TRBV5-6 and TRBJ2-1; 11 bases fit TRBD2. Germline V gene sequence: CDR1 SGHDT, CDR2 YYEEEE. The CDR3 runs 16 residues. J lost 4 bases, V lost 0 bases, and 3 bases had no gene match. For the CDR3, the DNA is TGTGCCAGCAGCTTGGCGACTAGCGGGGTTTACAATGAGCAGTTCTTC. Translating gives CASSLATSGVYNEQFF.

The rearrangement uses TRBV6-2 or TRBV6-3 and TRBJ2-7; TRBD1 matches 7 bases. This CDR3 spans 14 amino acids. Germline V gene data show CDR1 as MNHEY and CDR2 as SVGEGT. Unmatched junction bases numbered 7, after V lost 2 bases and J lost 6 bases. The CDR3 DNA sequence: TGTGCCAGCAGTTACCCCTCGACAGGGCGCGAGCAGTACTTC. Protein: CASSYPSTGREQYF.

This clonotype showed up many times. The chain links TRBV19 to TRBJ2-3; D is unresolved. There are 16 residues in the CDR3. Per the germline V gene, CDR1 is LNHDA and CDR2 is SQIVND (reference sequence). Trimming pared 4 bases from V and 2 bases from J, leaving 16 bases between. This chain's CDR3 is CASSTIFAANTDTQYF. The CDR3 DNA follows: TGTGCCAGTAGTACCATCTTCGCAGCGAACACAGATACGCAGTATTTT.

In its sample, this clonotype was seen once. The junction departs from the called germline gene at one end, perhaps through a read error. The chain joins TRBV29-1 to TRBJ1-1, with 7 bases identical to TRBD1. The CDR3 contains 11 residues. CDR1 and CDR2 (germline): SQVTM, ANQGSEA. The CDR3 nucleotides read TGCAGCGTTTCGACAGGGACGGGAGCTCTCTTT. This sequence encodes CSVSTGTGALF. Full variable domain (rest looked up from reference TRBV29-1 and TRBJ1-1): SAVISQKPSRDICQRGTSLTIQCQVDSQVTMMFWYRQQPGQSLTLIATANQGSEATYESGFVIDKFPISRPNLTFSTLTVSNMSPEDSSIYLCSVSTGTGALFGQGTRLTVV.

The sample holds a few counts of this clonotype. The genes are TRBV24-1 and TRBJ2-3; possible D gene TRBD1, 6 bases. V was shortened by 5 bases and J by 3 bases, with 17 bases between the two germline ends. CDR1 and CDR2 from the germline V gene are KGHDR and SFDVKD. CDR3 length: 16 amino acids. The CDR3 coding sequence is TGTGCCACCAGTGCTGGCAGGGGCGGTGTGACAGATACGCAGTATTTT. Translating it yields CATSAGRGGVTDTQYF.

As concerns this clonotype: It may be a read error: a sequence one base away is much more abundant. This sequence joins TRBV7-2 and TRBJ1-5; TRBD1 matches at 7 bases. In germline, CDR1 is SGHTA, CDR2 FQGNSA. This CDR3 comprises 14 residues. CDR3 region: CASSLPGQLQPPHF. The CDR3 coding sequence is TGTGCCAGCAGCTTACCGGGACAGCTTCAGCCCCCGCATTTT.

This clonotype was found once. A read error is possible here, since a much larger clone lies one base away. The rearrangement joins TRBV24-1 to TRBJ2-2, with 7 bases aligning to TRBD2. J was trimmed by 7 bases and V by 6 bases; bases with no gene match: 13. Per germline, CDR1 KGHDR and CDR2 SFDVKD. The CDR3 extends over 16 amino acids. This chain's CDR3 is CATSSGTTYPSGELFF. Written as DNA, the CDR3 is TGTGCCACCAGTTCCGGGACTACCTACCCTAGCGGGGAGCTGTTTTTT.

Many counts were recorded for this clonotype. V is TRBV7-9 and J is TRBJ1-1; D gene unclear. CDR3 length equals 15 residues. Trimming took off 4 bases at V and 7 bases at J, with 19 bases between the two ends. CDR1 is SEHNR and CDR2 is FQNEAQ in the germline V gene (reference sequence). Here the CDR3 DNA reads TGTGCCAGCAGCTACTCGGCGGTTCCCGGGAGTGAAGCTTTCTTT. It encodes CASSYSAVPGSEAFF.

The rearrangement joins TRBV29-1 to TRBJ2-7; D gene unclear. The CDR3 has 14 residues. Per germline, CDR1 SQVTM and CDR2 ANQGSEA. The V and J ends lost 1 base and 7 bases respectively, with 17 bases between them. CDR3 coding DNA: TGCAGCGTTGAAGGGGCAGAGACCTCGTGGGAGCAGTACTTC. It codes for CSVEGAETSWEQYF.

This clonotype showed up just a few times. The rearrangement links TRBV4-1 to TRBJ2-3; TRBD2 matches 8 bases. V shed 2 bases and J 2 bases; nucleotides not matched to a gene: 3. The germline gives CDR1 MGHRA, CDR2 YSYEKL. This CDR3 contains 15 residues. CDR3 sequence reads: CASSQPGGATDTQYF. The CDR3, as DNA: TGCGCCAGCAGCCAACCCGGGGGGGCCACAGATACGCAGTATTTT.

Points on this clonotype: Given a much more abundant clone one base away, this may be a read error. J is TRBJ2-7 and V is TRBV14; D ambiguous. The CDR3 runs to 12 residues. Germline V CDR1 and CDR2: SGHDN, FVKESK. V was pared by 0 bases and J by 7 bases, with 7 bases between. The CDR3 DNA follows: TGTGCCAGCAGCCAAGACCACAATGAGCAGTACTTC. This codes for CASSQDHNEQYF.

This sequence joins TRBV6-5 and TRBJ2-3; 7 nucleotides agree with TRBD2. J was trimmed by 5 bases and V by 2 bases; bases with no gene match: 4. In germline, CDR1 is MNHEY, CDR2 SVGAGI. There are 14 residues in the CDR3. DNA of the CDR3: TGTGCCAGCAGTTACGGCGGGAGCGGAGATACGCAGTATTTT. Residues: CASSYGGSGDTQYF.

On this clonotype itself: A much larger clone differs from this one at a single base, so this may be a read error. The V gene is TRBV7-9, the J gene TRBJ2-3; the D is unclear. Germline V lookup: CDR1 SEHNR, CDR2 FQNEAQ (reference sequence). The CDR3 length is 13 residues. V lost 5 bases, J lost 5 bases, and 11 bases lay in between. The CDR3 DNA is TGTGCCAGCAGCCAACATCCGGGAGATACGCAGTATTTT. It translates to CASSQHPGDTQYF.

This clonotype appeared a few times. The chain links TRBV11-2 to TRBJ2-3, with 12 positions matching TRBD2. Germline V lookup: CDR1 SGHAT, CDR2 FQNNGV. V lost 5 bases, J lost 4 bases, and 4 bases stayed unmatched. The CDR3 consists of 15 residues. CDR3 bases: TGTGCCAGCAGCCTCACTAGCGGGAGGCCAGATACGCAGTATTTT. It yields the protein CASSLTSGRPDTQYF.

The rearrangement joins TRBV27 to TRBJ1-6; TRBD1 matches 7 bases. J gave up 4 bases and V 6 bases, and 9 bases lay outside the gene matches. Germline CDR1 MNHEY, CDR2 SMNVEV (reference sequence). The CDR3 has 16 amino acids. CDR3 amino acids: CASRAEGQYYNSPLHF. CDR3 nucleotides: TGTGCCAGCAGGGCCGAGGGACAGTATTATAATTCACCCCTCCACTTT.